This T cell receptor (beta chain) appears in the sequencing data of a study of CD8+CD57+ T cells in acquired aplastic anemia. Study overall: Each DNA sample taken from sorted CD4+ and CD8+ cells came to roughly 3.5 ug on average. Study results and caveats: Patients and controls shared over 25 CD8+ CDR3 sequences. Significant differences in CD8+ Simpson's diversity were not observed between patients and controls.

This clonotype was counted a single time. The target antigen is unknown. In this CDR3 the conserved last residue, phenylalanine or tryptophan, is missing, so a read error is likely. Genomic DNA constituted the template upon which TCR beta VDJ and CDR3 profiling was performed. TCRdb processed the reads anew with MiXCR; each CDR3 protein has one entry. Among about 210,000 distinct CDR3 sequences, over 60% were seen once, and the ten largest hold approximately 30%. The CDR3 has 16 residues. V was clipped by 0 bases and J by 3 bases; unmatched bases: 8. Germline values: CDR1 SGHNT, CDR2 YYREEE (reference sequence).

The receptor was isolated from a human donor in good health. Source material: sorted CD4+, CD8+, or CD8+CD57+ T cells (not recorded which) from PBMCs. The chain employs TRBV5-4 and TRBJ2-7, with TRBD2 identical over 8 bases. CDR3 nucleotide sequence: TGTGCCAGCAGCTTGGGGGCTTTAGCGGGACACTACGAGCAGTACCTC. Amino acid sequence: CASSLGALAGHYEQYL.